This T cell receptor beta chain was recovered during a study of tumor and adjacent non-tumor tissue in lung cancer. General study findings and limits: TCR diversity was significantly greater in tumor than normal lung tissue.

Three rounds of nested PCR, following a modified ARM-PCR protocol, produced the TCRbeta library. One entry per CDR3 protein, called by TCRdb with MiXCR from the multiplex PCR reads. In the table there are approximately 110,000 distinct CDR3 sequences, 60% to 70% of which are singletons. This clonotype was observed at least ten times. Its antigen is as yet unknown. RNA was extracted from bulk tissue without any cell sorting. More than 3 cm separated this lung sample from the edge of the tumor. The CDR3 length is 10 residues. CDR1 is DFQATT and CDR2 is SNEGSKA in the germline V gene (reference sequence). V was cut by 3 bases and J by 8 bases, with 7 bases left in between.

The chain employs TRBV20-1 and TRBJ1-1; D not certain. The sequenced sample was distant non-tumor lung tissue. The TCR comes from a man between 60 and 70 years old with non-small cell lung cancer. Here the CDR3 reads CSASSGEAFF. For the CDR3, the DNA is TGCAGTGCTAGTTCTGGAGAAGCTTTCTTT.